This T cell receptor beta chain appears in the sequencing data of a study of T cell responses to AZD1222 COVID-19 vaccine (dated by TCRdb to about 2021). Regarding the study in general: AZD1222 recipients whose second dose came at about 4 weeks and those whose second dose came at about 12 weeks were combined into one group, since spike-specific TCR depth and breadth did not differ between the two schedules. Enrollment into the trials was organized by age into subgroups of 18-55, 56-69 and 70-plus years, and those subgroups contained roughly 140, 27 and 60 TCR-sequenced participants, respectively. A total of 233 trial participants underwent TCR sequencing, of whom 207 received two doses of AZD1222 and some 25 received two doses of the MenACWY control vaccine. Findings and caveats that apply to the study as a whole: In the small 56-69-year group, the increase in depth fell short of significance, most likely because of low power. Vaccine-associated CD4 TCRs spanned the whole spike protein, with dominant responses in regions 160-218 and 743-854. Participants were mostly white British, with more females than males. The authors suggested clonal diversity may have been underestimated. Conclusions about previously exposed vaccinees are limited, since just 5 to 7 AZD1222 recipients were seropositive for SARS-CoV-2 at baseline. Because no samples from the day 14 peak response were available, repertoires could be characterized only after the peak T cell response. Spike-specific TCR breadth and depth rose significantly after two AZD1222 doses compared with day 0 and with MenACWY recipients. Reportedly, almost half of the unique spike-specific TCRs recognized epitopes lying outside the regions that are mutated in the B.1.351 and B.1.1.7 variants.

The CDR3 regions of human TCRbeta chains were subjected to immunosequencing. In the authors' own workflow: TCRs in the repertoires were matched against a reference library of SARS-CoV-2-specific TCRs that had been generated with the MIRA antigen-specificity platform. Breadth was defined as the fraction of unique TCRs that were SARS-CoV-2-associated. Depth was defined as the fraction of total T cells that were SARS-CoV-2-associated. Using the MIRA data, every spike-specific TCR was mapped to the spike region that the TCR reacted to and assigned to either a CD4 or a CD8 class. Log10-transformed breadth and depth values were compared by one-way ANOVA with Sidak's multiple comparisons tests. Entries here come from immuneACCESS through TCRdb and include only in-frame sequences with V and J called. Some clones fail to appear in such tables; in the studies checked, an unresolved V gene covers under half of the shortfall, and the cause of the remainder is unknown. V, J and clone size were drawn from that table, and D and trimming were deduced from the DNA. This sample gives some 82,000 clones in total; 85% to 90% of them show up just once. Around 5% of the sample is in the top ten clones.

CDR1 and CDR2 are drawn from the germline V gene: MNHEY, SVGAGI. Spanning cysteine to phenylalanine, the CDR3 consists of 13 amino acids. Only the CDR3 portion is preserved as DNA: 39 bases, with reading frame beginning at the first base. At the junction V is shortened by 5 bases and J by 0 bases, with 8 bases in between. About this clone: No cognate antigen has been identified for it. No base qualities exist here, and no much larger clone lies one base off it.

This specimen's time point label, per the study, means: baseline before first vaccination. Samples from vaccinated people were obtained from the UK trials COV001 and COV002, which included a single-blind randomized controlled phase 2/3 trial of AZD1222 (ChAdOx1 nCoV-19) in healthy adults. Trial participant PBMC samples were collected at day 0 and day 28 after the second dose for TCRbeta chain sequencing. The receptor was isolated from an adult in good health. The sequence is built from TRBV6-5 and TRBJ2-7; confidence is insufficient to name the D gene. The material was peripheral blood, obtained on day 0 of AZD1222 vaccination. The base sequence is TGTGCCAGCAGTCTAGATCCCTCCTACGAGCAGTACTTC. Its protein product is CASSLDPSYEQYF.